The 3 T cell receptor beta chains below come from one sample, sequenced in a study of T-cell reconstitution after alpha-beta-depleted transplantation in children. The library targeted TCRbeta and was prepared with unique molecular identifiers. A single record per CDR3 protein comes from TCRdb applying MiXCR to the PCR reads. The repertoire includes hundreds of thousands of distinct CDR3 sequences, around 12% of them detected once, and 0.79% sits in the top ten. The specimen comprised PBMCs, sampled before TCRalphabeta/CD19-depleted stem cell transplant. These receptors were taken from a girl aged 2 to 10 with congenital amegakaryocytic thrombocytopenia, due to receive a stem cell transplant.

As for this clonotype: With a much larger clone just one base away, this may be a read error. V usage is TRBV5-1 and J usage is TRBJ2-3; 8 bases map to TRBD1. Germline V lookup: CDR1 SGHRS, CDR2 YFSETQ. The CDR3 totals 16 residues. The CDR3: CASSLADRGSTDTQSF. The DNA for the CDR3 is TGCGCCAGCAGCTTGGCCGACAGGGGAAGCACAGATACGCAGTCTTTT.

This clonotype was observed at least ten times. This chain joins TRBV25-1 and TRBJ2-7; D may be TRBD2 (5 bases). Deletions cut 4 bases from V and 4 bases from J, with 11 bases between. The germline CDR1 and CDR2 sequences are MGHDK and SYGVNS. This CDR3 is 13 amino acids long. The CDR3 region is CASSGRPGYEQYF. CDR3 nucleotide sequence: TGTGCCAGCAGTGGTAGGCCGGGGTACGAGCAGTACTTC.

This sequence joins TRBV20-1 and TRBJ2-5; D is unclear. V dropped 2 bases and J dropped 1 base, with 14 bases sitting between them. The CDR3 is 15 amino acids. In germline, CDR1 is DFQATT, CDR2 SNEGSKA (reference sequence). The CDR3 loop reads CSARPFGVLQETQYF. In nucleotides, the CDR3 is TGCAGTGCTAGACCGTTCGGCGTACTCCAAGAGACCCAGTACTTC.